The table lists the clone carrying this TCR beta chain with a few counts. The antigen is not known. The CDR3 extends over 15 amino acids. Germline V CDR1 and CDR2: MDHEN, SYDVKM. Trimming removed 4 bases from V and 5 bases from J, with 17 bases in between. The method was immunoSEQ multiplex PCR; TCRdb's version includes in-frame clones alone and lacks a portion of them. Among tens of thousands of clones, around 57% were seen once, and the ten largest hold approximately 21%. This sample was taken from a study of radiation and T cells in renal cell carcinoma. Sample treatment: treatment-naive control, cytoreductive nephrectomy. Controls were unirradiated tumors from treatment-naive cytoreductive nephrectomy patients. Clear cell pathology was present in this patient's renal cell carcinoma. Findings of the study overall: Compared with controls, irradiated tumors showed greater TCR clonality.

This receptor was identified in a human donor with renal cell carcinoma. V gene TRBV28 combines with J gene TRBJ2-5; D is perhaps TRBD2 (5 bases). The sample was tumor tissue, taken from a patient whose treatment was nephrectomy without radiotherapy. CDR3 in DNA: TGTGCCAGCAGTTCAAACCCTCCAAGGACTGAGACCCAGTACTTC. This translates into CASSSNPPRTETQYF.